Given below is one T cell receptor (beta chain) in context. Its recognized antigen is unknown. No qualities accompany the bases; no much larger clone lies one base away. There are 14 amino acids in the CDR3, from cysteine to phenylalanine inclusive. The retained sequence is limited to the CDR3, 42 bases, with the frame set at the first base. V loses 3 bases, J loses 5 bases, and the germline ends lie 11 bases apart. Taken from the germline V gene, the CDR1 and CDR2 loops are MGHDK and SYGVNS. The cohort consisted of approximately 690 healthy bone marrow donors. All cohort members were sampled while nominally healthy, although unrecorded immune exposures were likely present. The donor tested CMV seropositive and was one of the 289 seropositive cohort members. A peripheral blood sample was collected from each donor, and TCR beta sequencing was performed on peripheral blood mononuclear cells. Genomic DNA was extracted from the blood cell samples with the Qiagen DNeasy Blood Extraction Kit.

This entry is derived from a study of cytomegalovirus exposure and HLA in healthy donors (dated by TCRdb to between 2016 and 2019). The study in broad terms: According to an earlier analysis of a few hundred of the donors, about 190 million T cells yielded 117 million unique TCR beta sequences and approximately 280 Gb of sequence data. Roughly 320 gigabases of sequencing data and approximately 92 million unique TCR sequences made up an early release that covered 500 to 650 HLA-typed donors. The genetic ancestry cluster associated with self-reported Caucasian donors included about 81% of the 398 genotyped donors. The study was designed to test whether signatures of past pathogen exposure could be identified by cataloging public T cell receptors. Using immunosequencing, the study profiled T cell repertoires from 550 to 750 subjects and related those repertoires to cytomegalovirus serostatus. Along with the roughly 610-subject first cohort, a separate validation cohort of around 110 different subjects was used. To predict cytomegalovirus infection status, the study brought together high-throughput TCR immunosequencing, statistical association of individual TCRs with disease status, and machine learning. A later analysis re-analyzed previously published TCR beta repertoires from about 730 donors and added high-resolution HLA genotyping to study TCR occurrence patterns. Rather than using new phenotypic data, the later analysis identified candidate immune exposures from TCR beta sequences and from how often those sequences occurred across donors. To decide whether each TCR beta V gene segment behaved as functional or pseudogenic, an earlier analysis of some 600 of the donors relied on high-throughput TCR beta sequencing. Donor age, sex, ethnicity and CMV serostatus were collected together with the repertoire data. A later genetic analysis used genome-wide SNP genotypes for about 65% of the roughly 700 donors, treating that subset as a discovery cohort. All discovery cohort repertoires had been generated on a single sequencing platform. Class I and class II HLA loci were covered by the typing at four-digit resolution. The number of donors typed differed by locus, with roughly 629-640 for A, B, C, DRB1 and DQB1, approximately 500 for DQA1, under 610 for DPA1, and 472 for DPB1. About 5 DR-DQ haplotypes were handled as single units for association and clustering, since linkage in the cohort was strong. Among a few hundred genotyped donors of the cohort, an average of around 240,000 unique TCR beta nucleotide sequences were sequenced per donor, around 20% of them non-productive.

Broader findings and caveats from the paper: This cohort had only TCR beta chains sequenced, and the lack of alpha or paired-chain data limited which features could be detected. In a later genetic analysis, a missense DCLRE1C variant was associated with V-gene and J-gene trimming of TCR beta chains, and the association was replicated in an independent cohort. The study listed 150 to 200 TCR beta chains as associated with cytomegalovirus. Because HLA typing was missing for some donors at each locus, association tests included only the typed subset. A later analysis found that TCR association rates varied across HLA loci, with DRB1 alleles showing the most associated TCRs and HLA-C alleles the fewest. Most TCR sequences were seen in very few donors, while some public TCRs were found in many individuals. According to a later genetic analysis, donors in an Asian-associated ancestry cluster had fewer N-insertions in productive TCRs than the approximately 700-donor mean. Cytomegalovirus status was reported to be diagnosed by the classifier with high specificity and sensitivity in both the original and validation cohorts. Because counts were too low, 15 to 20 rarely observed V segments, including chromosome 9 orphons, were left out of the earlier analysis of a few hundred of the donors. A later analysis found that HLA-associated TCR beta chains were more clonally expanded and had lower generation probabilities than equally common non-associated chains. Correlated functional status among segregating V segments might reflect linkage disequilibrium, but an unknown experimental factor could not be ruled out. An earlier analysis of roughly 570 of the donors showed that most TCR beta V segments appeared in productive rearrangements either about 90% or about 30% of the time, which broadly matched IMGT annotations. Strong co-occurrence of HLA alleles, especially DR and DQ, made assigning TCR associations to individual alleles difficult. A further reported finding was that TCR beta sequences accurately predicted the HLA-A and HLA-B alleles for most subjects in the first cohort. It was suggested by the authors that the approach could potentially be generalized to other disease states and immunological phenotypes. The only immune exposure information available for the cohort was CMV serostatus. The 87-base-pair reads could not distinguish some IMGT-functional V segments, including TRBV6-2 and TRBV6-3, so those segments were excluded. The presence/absence analyses assumed that sequencing depth was roughly uniform across donors, and that assumption may not be true. Specific HLA alleles were associated with roughly 17,000 TCR beta sequences at a false discovery rate of 0.05 in a later analysis. Three of the identified cytomegalovirus-associated TCR beta chains were confirmed in vitro to be specific for cytomegalovirus antigens. In a later analysis, most CMV-associated TCR beta chains were found to appear HLA-restricted, with HLA associations seemingly driven largely by CMV exposure. According to a later analysis, parvovirus B19, influenza, CMV and Epstein-Barr virus appeared linked to several top co-occurrence clusters. The sequencing pipeline was judged likely to have produced a cluster of highly shared sequence variants as a technical artifact.

Libraries were built with the immunoSEQ multiplex PCR assay. The multiplex PCR relied on a mix of 60 forward primers for TCR Vbeta segments and 13 reverse primers for TCR Jbeta segments. Amplification of the CDR3 region of rearranged TCR beta genes was performed with a multiplex PCR assay on genomic DNA. The Illumina HiSeq System was used to sequence the amplified TCR beta libraries as 87-base-pair reads. Regarding the original processing steps: A later analysis counted approximately 76 million unique TCR beta chains across the 550 to 750 repertoires, and 9 million to 14 million of these chains were shared by at least two donors. To remove PCR and sequencing errors, raw reads were error-corrected and collapsed into unique sequences using a nearest-neighbor algorithm that merged closely related sequences. Alignment of CDR3 sequences to IMGT reference sequences was used to assign V, D and J gene segments. Each retained sequence needed at least a six-nucleotide match to both a V gene segment and a J gene segment. A rearrangement counted as productive if the CDR3 had no stop codons and remained in frame with V and J, and every other rearrangement counted as non-productive. Following IMGT convention, CDR3 was defined as the stretch from the second conserved V-encoded cysteine up to the conserved J-encoded phenylalanine. In an earlier analysis of some 550 of the donors, sequences lacking an unambiguous match to a single V gene segment were excluded. An earlier analysis of about 590 of the donors classified V segments as functional when productive rearrangements were above 56.7% and as segregating when the standard deviation between donors was above 5%. To diagnose cytomegalovirus status from the catalog of TCR beta chain sequences, a statistical classification framework was built. In a later analysis, V and J genes were assigned by comparing TCR nucleotide sequences against IMGT/GENE-DB human TR gene sequences. The TCRdist pipeline was used in a later analysis to assign CDR3 sequences and most-parsimonious VDJ recombination scenarios. In a later analysis, each TCR beta chain was defined by its CDR3 amino acid sequence together with its V-gene family, and reads lacking a unique V-gene family were excluded. To address suspected cross-contamination and a sequencing artifact, a later analysis removed around 600 highly shared, low-generation-probability nucleotide sequences. In a later analysis, a clonal expansion index for each public chain was calculated from normalized within-repertoire ranks of inferred template counts. A later analysis computed generation probabilities with a VDJ recombination model fitted to out-of-frame rearrangements, and checked the results against IGoR. Hypergeometric tests were used in a later analysis to score TCR-TCR, TCR-HLA and TCR-CMV co-occurrence, with a repertoire-size bias correction applied to the TCR pairs. In a later analysis, false discovery rates were estimated by permuting HLA or CMV assignments 20 times. In a later analysis, co-occurring TCRs were grouped using DBSCAN, with TCRdist sequence similarity added in when clustering inside HLA-allele-positive subsets. Repertoires with fewer than 30,000 or more than 120,000 public chains, plus five repertoires with anomalous nucleotide sharing, were excluded from co-occurrence clustering. The clones in this table, taken by TCRdb from immuneACCESS, are in-frame only. Not every clone is retained; where verified, under half of the shortfall comes from an unresolved V gene, and the cause of the rest is unknown. The V and J calls and clone size come from that table; D and trimming were worked out from the DNA. Across this sample there are 90,000 to 130,000 clones, with around 74% seen only once. The ten largest clones represent around 4.9% of the sample.

The source of this sequence is a man aged 30 to 39 in good health and CMV-seropositive. The chain couples TRBV25-1 to TRBJ1-5; the D gene cannot be named for sure. The sample taken for sequencing was PBMCs. This receptor carries the CDR3 CASSEVSDYQPQHF. Read as DNA, the sequence is TGTGCCAGCAGTGAGGTCAGCGACTATCAGCCCCAGCATTTT.